The 27 T cell receptor beta chains in this list originate from one sample, sequenced in a study of shared T cell receptors in the human thymus. TCRdb's copy holds only in-frame clones and misses some; the assay was immunoSEQ multiplex PCR. Of 500,000 to 850,000 clones listed, 80% to 90% are singletons. These same records also appear under a second study, on human thymus T cells.

The sequencing input was thymocytes. The receptors shown here come from a boy younger than two with a congenital heart defect.

This clone occurred once. This chain joins TRBV14 and TRBJ2-2; TRBD2 agrees at 9 bases. Looked up from germline, CDR1 is SGHDN and CDR2 is FVKESK. J lost 7 bases, V lost 3 bases, and 9 bases had no gene match. CDR3 length: 16 residues. DNA for the CDR3: TGTGCCAGCAGCCATGGAGTAGCGGGAGTTGGCGGGGAGCTGTTTTTT. The encoded protein is CASSHGVAGVGGELFF.

This clone has a single count. The chain carries TRBV7-2 and TRBJ2-4; 10 bases map to TRBD2. V lost 0 bases and J lost 8; bases outside the gene matches: 7. Per the germline V gene, CDR1 is SGHTA and CDR2 is FQGNSA. CDR3 length equals 16 residues. CDR3 region: CASSLAGTSERDIQYF. The CDR3 DNA follows: TGTGCCAGCAGCTTAGCGGGGACTAGCGAAAGGGACATTCAGTACTTC.

The genes are TRBV28 and TRBJ2-3, with D maybe TRBD2 (5 bases). This CDR3 is 14 amino acids long. The V gene lost 4 bases and the J gene lost 5 bases, with 13 bases spanning the gap. CDR1 is MDHEN and CDR2 is SYDVKM in the germline V gene. The CDR3 nucleotides read TGTGCCAGCAGTTCCGAGGGAGAGCAAGATACGCAGTATTTT. Amino acids: CASSSEGEQDTQYF.

This chain joins TRBV27 and TRBJ2-7; 10 nucleotides match TRBD1. V gave up 6 bases and J gave up 4 bases; unmatched junction bases: 6. There are 14 residues in the CDR3. Germline CDR1 and CDR2: MNHEY and SMNVEV (reference sequence). CDR3 bases: TGTGCCAGCAGAGCGACAGGGGGCAGGTACGAGCAGTACTTC. Translating gives CASRATGGRYEQYF.

The CDR3 loop reads CASGGQGQYEQYF. In nucleotides, the CDR3 is TGTGCCAGCGGTGGACAGGGACAATACGAGCAGTACTTC. The rearrangement links TRBV27 to TRBJ2-7; TRBD1 matches at 8 bases. Germline-derived CDR1 and CDR2 are MNHEY and SMNVEV (reference sequence). The CDR3 covers 13 residues. Losses at the gene ends were 8 bases for V and 4 bases for J; bases not matched to a gene: 7.

The chain links TRBV27 to TRBJ2-2; TRBD2 matches 11 bases. The CDR3 is 16 amino acids. Germline trimming cut 10 bases from V and 4 bases from J; bases unmatched to any gene: 11. Germline CDR1 MNHEY, CDR2 SMNVEV (reference sequence). The CDR3 region is CATHRSGRAGTGELFF. The DNA of the CDR3 is TGTGCCACCCACCGTAGCGGGAGGGCCGGCACCGGGGAGCTGTTTTTT.

The V and J genes are TRBV15 and TRBJ1-4, with a possible D match to TRBD1 (6 bases). Deletions cut 1 base from V and 4 bases from J, with 22 bases between. Per the germline V gene, CDR1 is LNHNV and CDR2 is YYDKDF (reference sequence). The length of the CDR3 is 19 residues. This chain's CDR3 is CATSRVKGTGHLINEKLFF. CDR3 in DNA: TGTGCCACCAGCAGAGTAAAAGGCACAGGGCACCTTATTAATGAAAAACTGTTTTTT.

The V and J genes are TRBV10-3 and TRBJ2-7; tentatively, D is TRBD2 (6 bases). Germline V gene data show CDR1 as ENHRY and CDR2 as SYGVKD. The CDR3 runs 16 residues. Trimming stripped 8 bases from V and 3 bases from J, with 23 bases between. CDR3 residues: CAIGYLRDLAHYEQYF. In nucleotides, the CDR3 is TGTGCCATCGGATACTTGAGGGACTTAGCCCACTACGAGCAGTACTTC.

The chain's CDR3 is CASSPGLPPDEQYF. Here the CDR3 DNA reads TGTGCCAGCAGCCCGGGACTCCCTCCGGACGAGCAGTACTTC. The rearrangement uses TRBV5-6 and TRBJ2-7; maybe TRBD2 (6 bases). Trimming left V 4 bases short and J 5 bases short, with 16 bases between. This CDR3 contains 14 residues. Germline lookup yields CDR1 SGHDT and CDR2 YYEEEE.

A few counts support this clone. The chain is built from TRBV19 and TRBJ2-1, with 12 bases that match TRBD2. The CDR3 totals 16 residues. V was pared by 4 bases and J by 9 bases, with 10 bases of the junction left unmatched. Germline V gene data show CDR1 as LNHDA and CDR2 as SQIVND (reference sequence). The CDR3 nucleotides read TGTGCCAGTAGTACGTCCCGACTAGCGGGAGCTATTGAGCAGTTCTTC. Translation: CASSTSRLAGAIEQFF.

The J gene is TRBJ2-7, the V gene TRBV19; D perhaps matches TRBD2 (6 bases). Trimming removed 0 bases from V and 3 bases from J, with 12 bases in between. The length of the CDR3 is 15 residues. In germline, CDR1 is LNHDA, CDR2 SQIVND (reference sequence). In nucleotides, the CDR3 is TGTGCCAGTAGTATAGAGGAGGGCGGCTGCTACGAGCAGTACTTC. Protein: CASSIEEGGCYEQYF.

This clone was seen a single time. The rearrangement uses TRBV4-1 and TRBJ2-7, with unresolved D. This CDR3 is built from 13 residues. Germline CDR1 is MGHRA and CDR2 is YSYEKL. Trimming shortened V by 3 bases and J by 1 base, and 7 bases separated the two germline ends. This chain's CDR3 is CASSHGLSYEQYF. The CDR3 DNA reads TGCGCCAGCAGCCATGGGCTATCCTACGAGCAGTACTTC.

The chain recombines TRBV29-1 with TRBJ2-7, with a tentative D call TRBD2 (7 bases). Per the germline V gene, CDR1 is SQVTM and CDR2 is ANQGSEA. V lost 6 bases to trimming and J lost 1 base, with 22 bases between them. The CDR3 length is 16 residues. CDR3 nucleotides: TGCAGCGTCTATTCCGTGGACAGCGGGGATTCCTACGAGCAGTACTTC. Amino acid sequence: CSVYSVDSGDSYEQYF.

The chain combines TRBV5-5 with TRBJ2-7; the match to TRBD2 covers 10 bases. The CDR3 is 17 residues long. V lost 6 bases to trimming and J lost 4 bases; unmatched junction nucleotides: 16. The V gene's germline CDR1 is SGHKS and CDR2 YYEKEE (reference sequence). CDR3 protein: CASTPAKAGGPLYEQYF. The CDR3 DNA sequence: TGTGCCAGCACCCCTGCAAAAGCGGGAGGGCCTCTTTACGAGCAGTACTTC.

The rearrangement links TRBV4-1 to TRBJ1-2; 7 bases agree with TRBD1. With V trimmed by 3 bases and J by 6 bases, 13 bases remained unmatched. Looked up from germline, CDR1 is MGHRA and CDR2 is YSYEKL. The CDR3 sequence is 16 residues long. CDR3 nucleotides: TGCGCCAGCAGCCAGACGGACAGGCACCCATCTCATGGCTACACCTTC. Amino acid sequence: CASSQTDRHPSHGYTF.

The rearrangement joins TRBV27 to TRBJ2-5; a possible D gene is TRBD1 (5 bases). This CDR3 is built from 13 residues. Germline assignment: CDR1 MNHEY and CDR2 SMNVEV (reference sequence). V lost 3 bases to trimming and J lost 4 bases, with 9 bases between them. Here the CDR3 DNA reads TGTGCCAGCAGTTTTCAGGGTGGAGAGACCCAGTACTTC. Encoded protein: CASSFQGGETQYF.

The gene calls are TRBV19 and TRBJ2-7; 8 positions agree with TRBD1. V dropped 5 bases and J dropped 2; count of bases not matched to a gene: 2. Per germline, CDR1 LNHDA and CDR2 SQIVND (reference sequence). This CDR3 is built from 13 residues. The DNA for the CDR3 is TGTGCCAGTAGTGGACAGGGACCCTACGAGCAGTACTTC. Residues: CASSGQGPYEQYF.

CDR3 sequence reads: CASRLAGSEFF. DNA of the CDR3: TGTGCCAGCAGACTAGCGGGCAGTGAGTTCTTC. J is TRBJ2-1 and V is TRBV28; TRBD2 matches at 9 bases. After removal of 6 bases from V and 14 bases from J, the junction contained 5 bases not matched to a gene. The CDR3 is made up of 11 amino acids. CDR1 MDHEN and CDR2 SYDVKM come from the germline V gene.

The chain joins TRBV6-6 to TRBJ1-1; D is perhaps TRBD1 (5 bases). V lost 4 bases to trimming and J lost 5 bases, with 17 bases between them. The CDR3 contains 15 residues. Germline values: CDR1 MNHNY, CDR2 SVGAGI (reference sequence). In DNA form, the CDR3 reads TGTGCCAGCAGTTCCGGGCAGGGCCGTAATACTGAAGCTTTCTTT. Encoded protein: CASSSGQGRNTEAFF.

This CDR3 is CASSDVSSRSSYNSPLHF. The CDR3, as DNA: TGTGCCAGCAGTGATGTTTCCTCGCGGAGCTCCTATAATTCACCCCTCCACTTT. The V and J genes are TRBV25-1 and TRBJ1-6, with unresolved D. The CDR3 runs to 18 residues. The V end was cut by 3 bases, the J end by 0 bases, with 15 bases between. Looked up from germline, CDR1 is MGHDK and CDR2 is SYGVNS. Looking up the rest from reference TRBV25-1 and TRBJ1-6 gives the full variable domain: EADIYQTPRYLVIGTGKKITLECSQTMGHDKMYWYQQDPGMELHLIHYSYGVNSTEKGDLSSESTVSRIRTEHFPLTLESARPSHTSQYLCASSDVSSRSSYNSPLHFGNGTRLTVT.

This clone was picked up one time. J is TRBJ2-1 and V is TRBV27; D is uncertain. The V end was cut by 4 bases, the J end by 0 bases, with 22 bases between. This CDR3 region has 19 residues. In germline, CDR1 is MNHEY, CDR2 SMNVEV (reference sequence). CDR3: CASSYGRNLQRSSYNEQFF. CDR3 in DNA: TGTGCCAGCAGTTACGGCAGGAATCTTCAACGAAGCTCCTACAATGAGCAGTTCTTC.

V is TRBV5-1 and J is TRBJ2-6; the match to TRBD1 covers 7 bases. J lost 0 bases, V lost 2 bases, and 20 bases had no gene match. This CDR3 spans 22 amino acids. Germline values: CDR1 SGHRS, CDR2 YFSETQ. As DNA, the CDR3 is TGCGCCAGCAGCTTTAAGTCGACAGGGTTGAAGACTCAGAGCTCTGGGGCCAACGTCCTGACTTTC. Its translation: CASSFKSTGLKTQSSGANVLTF.

The chain uses TRBV6-6 and TRBJ2-7; 9 nucleotides match TRBD2. Germline V lookup: CDR1 MNHNY, CDR2 SVGAGI (reference sequence). The V segment lost 6 bases and the J segment 3 bases; nucleotides outside the gene matches: 6. There are 14 residues in the CDR3. The CDR3 loop reads CASSVAGVNYEQYF. Here the CDR3 DNA reads TGTGCCAGCAGCGTAGCGGGAGTGAACTACGAGCAGTACTTC.

This clone was observed a few times. The chain combines TRBV5-1 with TRBJ2-5; 11 bases map to TRBD2. V lost 4 bases, J lost 5 bases, and 10 bases stayed unmatched. Germline V gene sequence: CDR1 SGHRS, CDR2 YFSETQ. The CDR3 has 16 residues. The CDR3 nucleotides are TGCGCCAGCAGCCAAACTGTAGCGGGGGGGCGTGAGACCCAGTACTTC. This encodes CASSQTVAGGRETQYF.

This clone was counted between two and nine times. This chain links TRBV4-1 with TRBJ1-5, with D possibly TRBD1 on 5 matching bases. The CDR3 totals 14 residues. The V gene lost 4 bases and the J gene lost 3 bases, with 10 bases spanning the gap. Germline lookup yields CDR1 MGHRA and CDR2 YSYEKL. CDR3 in amino acids: CASSLGQLNQPQHF. CDR3 nucleotides: TGCGCCAGCAGCCTGGGGCAGCTCAATCAGCCCCAGCATTTT.

This clone was seen only once. This chain joins TRBV4-3 and TRBJ2-5, with 7 positions matching TRBD2. Trimming removed 0 bases from V and 5 bases from J; junction bases left unmatched: 9. The V gene's germline CDR1 is LGHNA and CDR2 YSLEER. This CDR3 is built from 16 residues. CDR3 residues: CASSQDSAGGMETQYF. CDR3 nucleotide sequence: TGCGCCAGCAGCCAAGATTCTGCCGGGGGGATGGAGACCCAGTACTTC.

The chain uses TRBV10-3 and TRBJ1-2; 8 bases are a match to TRBD1. Germline lookup yields CDR1 ENHRY and CDR2 SYGVKD. This CDR3 has 12 amino acids. Unmatched junction bases numbered 6, after V lost 10 bases and J lost 5 bases. Written as DNA, the CDR3 is TGTGCCAACGACAGGGGCGGTTATGGCTACACCTTC. Its translation: CANDRGGYGYTF.